The clone carrying this T cell receptor (beta chain) was seen at least ten times. There were TCR beta CDR3 regions amplified from RNA transcripts. The TCR CDR3 first-round RT-PCR relied on the HTBI primer set. One entry per CDR3 protein results from TCRdb running MiXCR on the multiplex PCR reads. In the table there are fewer than 350,000 distinct CDR3 sequences, roughly an eighth of which are singletons. The sample is drawn from a study of T cells in Graves' hyperthyroidism and ophthalmopathy. Graves' hyperthyroidism qualified as stable when ophthalmopathy did not progress within 18 months. V dropped 6 bases and J dropped 0 bases, with 12 bases sitting between them. The CDR3 consists of 15 residues.

The receptor was derived from a middle-aged woman with Graves' hyperthyroidism. The gene calls are TRBV12-3 or TRBV12-4 and TRBJ1-3, with D unresolved. The sequenced material came from blood. CDR3 loop: CASRSWRISGNTIYF. DNA for the CDR3: TGTGCCAGCAGGTCGTGGCGGATCTCTGGAAACACCATATATTTT.